This T cell receptor (beta chain) was sequenced for a study of cytomegalovirus exposure and HLA in healthy donors. Study summary: One earlier analysis, a look at around 170 million T cells, found some 100 million unique TCR beta sequences. Study-level findings and limits: It has been reported that TCR beta sequences accurately predicted the HLA-A and HLA-B alleles of most subjects. The majority of CMV-associated TCR beta chains were reported as apparently HLA-restricted in a later analysis. Productive status was seen about 90% or about 30% of the time for most TCR beta V segments in an earlier analysis.

Regarding this clone: Its antigen remains unidentified.

The primer mix had 60 Vbeta and 13 Jbeta primers. Generated by immunoSEQ multiplex PCR, the TCRdb table keeps only in-frame clones and is missing some. The sample has 170,000 or so clones, approximately 84% seen once. Looked up from germline, CDR1 is MGHRA and CDR2 is YSYEKL. Trimming removed 0 bases from V and 2 bases from J, with 16 bases in between. The CDR3 spans 18 residues. The sequenced sample was PBMCs. The rearrangement links TRBV4-1 to TRBJ2-2; D perhaps matches TRBD2 (5 bases). This TCR derives from a boy aged 2 to 9 in good health and CMV-seronegative. Here the CDR3 DNA reads TGCGCCAGCAGCCAAGATCCTCGGACTCCGACAAACACCGGGGAGCTGTTTTTT. Protein: CASSQDPRTPTNTGELFF.